This T cell receptor (beta chain) was obtained from a study of blood T cell repertoires in COVID-19. CDR1 and CDR2 (germline): MNHEY, SVGAGI. Trimming shortened V by 4 bases and J by 6 bases, and 19 bases separated the two germline ends. CDR3 length equals 15 residues. Before being deemed recovered, Cohort 3 donors had two negative PCRs, clearance, or symptom resolution. Here immunoSEQ multiplex PCR was the method, and the copy in TCRdb shows in-frame clones only, minus some. The sample records some 330,000 clones, 80% to 90% being singletons. V is TRBV6-5 and J is TRBJ2-7, with D possibly being TRBD2 (5 bases). The source material was PBMCs or T cells enriched from blood (not recorded which). This clonotype was sampled from a man aged 25 to 45 who had recovered from COVID-19. The CDR3: CASSSSVRANSEQYF. The CDR3 coding sequence is TGTGCCAGCAGTTCCTCAGTGAGGGCCAATAGCGAGCAGTACTTC.